The T cell receptor beta chain described here comes from a study of T cell repertoires in cytomegalovirus infection. From germline, CDR1 is SGHTA and CDR2 FQGNSA. Losses at the gene ends were 1 base for V and 0 bases for J; bases not matched to a gene: 5. This CDR3 comprises 17 residues. TCRdb reprocessed the reads with MiXCR, giving one entry per CDR3 protein. Of fewer than 250,000 distinct CDR3 sequences in the sample, 9% to 15% were seen once. In this sample, this clonotype turned up many times. The receptor comes from a human donor in good health (CMV status not recorded). Some clones in this sample may be carry-over from other donors' samples. The source material was PBMCs. The V and J genes are TRBV7-2 and TRBJ2-1, with 8 bases lining up with TRBD2. The CDR3 DNA reads as TGTGCCAGCAGCTTAGAGTTAGCGGGGAGCTCCTACAATGAGCAGTTCTTC. Translated, it gives CASSLELAGSSYNEQFF.